This T cell receptor beta chain was found in a study of technical replicates of blood from a few donors (dated by TCRdb to the late 2010s). Libraries were made using the immunoSEQ multiplex PCR assay. The immuneACCESS repertoire file appears here via TCRdb, limited to in-frame rearrangements. These files lack a portion of the clones; in checked studies, under half of the deficit traces to unresolved V genes, and the cause of the others is not known. A total of more than 65,000 clones appear in this sample, 92% of them only once. The ten largest clones capture roughly 0.37% of the sample. Reading from cysteine to phenylalanine, the CDR3 counts 15 amino acids. Only the CDR3 portion is preserved as DNA: 45 bases, with reading frame beginning at the first base. Germline trimming: 5 bases from V, 3 bases from J; junction bases outside gene matches: 8. CDR1 LNHDA and CDR2 SQIVND were looked up in the germline V gene (reference sequence).

To note about this clone: The target of this receptor is not known. No base quality values were provided; no much bigger clone lies one nucleotide off.

Rearrangement joined TRBV19 to TRBJ2-7, with 9 bases matching TRBD1. Sequenced material: T cells isolated from PBMCs. The TCR sequence derives from a human donor in good health. The DNA is TGTGCCAGTAGTGTAAATTCGGGACAGGGCTACGAGCAGTACTTC. The encoded protein is CASSVNSGQGYEQYF.